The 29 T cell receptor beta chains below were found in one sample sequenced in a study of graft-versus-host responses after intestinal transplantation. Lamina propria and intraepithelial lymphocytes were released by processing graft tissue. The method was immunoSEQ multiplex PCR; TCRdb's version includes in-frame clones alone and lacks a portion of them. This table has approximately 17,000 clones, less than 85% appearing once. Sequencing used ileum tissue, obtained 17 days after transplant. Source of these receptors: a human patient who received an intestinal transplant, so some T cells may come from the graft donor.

CDR3 nucleotide sequence: TGTGCCTGCCGTATATCGGGACCCACAGGGGAGACCCAGTACTTC. Its protein product is CACRISGPTGETQYF. This sequence joins TRBV30 and TRBJ2-5; D perhaps matches TRBD1 (6 bases). Trimming shortened V by 6 bases and J by 5 bases, and 22 bases separated the two germline ends. The CDR3 length is 15 residues. Per germline, CDR1 GTSNPN and CDR2 SVGIG (reference sequence).

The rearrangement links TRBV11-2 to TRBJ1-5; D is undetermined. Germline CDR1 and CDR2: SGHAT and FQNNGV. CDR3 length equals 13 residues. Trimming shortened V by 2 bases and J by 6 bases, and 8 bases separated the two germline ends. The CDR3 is CASSLSFGQPQHF. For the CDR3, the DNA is TGTGCCAGCAGCTTATCCTTCGGTCAGCCCCAGCATTTT. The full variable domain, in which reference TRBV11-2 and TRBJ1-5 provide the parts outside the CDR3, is EAGVAQSPRYKIIEKRQSVAFWCNPISGHATLYWYQQILGQGPKLLIQFQNNGVVDDSQLPKDRFSAERLKGVDSTLKIQPAKLEDSAVYLCASSLSFGQPQHFGDGTRLSIL.

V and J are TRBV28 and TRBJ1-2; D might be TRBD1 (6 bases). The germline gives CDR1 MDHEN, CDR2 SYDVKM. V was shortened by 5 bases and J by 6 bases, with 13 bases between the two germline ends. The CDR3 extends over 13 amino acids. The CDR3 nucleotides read TGTGCCAGCAGTCCCCCTGGGGGCCATGGCTACACCTTC. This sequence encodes CASSPPGGHGYTF.

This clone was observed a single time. The CDR3 region has the DNA TGTGCCTGGGCCTCACCCGGGGGGTCGGATGAGCAGTTCTTC. This encodes CAWASPGGSDEQFF. The genes are TRBV30 and TRBJ2-1; TRBD2 matches at 7 bases. J lost 8 bases, V lost 5 bases, and 12 bases had no gene match. CDR1 is GTSNPN and CDR2 is SVGIG in the germline V gene (reference sequence). The CDR3 sequence is 14 residues long.

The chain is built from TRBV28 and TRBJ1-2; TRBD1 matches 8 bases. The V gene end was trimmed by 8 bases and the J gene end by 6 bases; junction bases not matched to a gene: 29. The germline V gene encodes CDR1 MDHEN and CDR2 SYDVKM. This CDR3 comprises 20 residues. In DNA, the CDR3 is TGTGCCAGCTCGGCCCTAAATATCAAAAGGAGGGACAGGCGGCCTAATGGCTACACCTTC. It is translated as CASSALNIKRRDRRPNGYTF.

In nucleotides, the CDR3 is TGTGCCAGTAGTAGCAGGCTAGCGGCAGATACGCAGTATTTT. This gives the protein CASSSRLAADTQYF. The chain uses TRBV19 and TRBJ2-3; 7 nucleotides agree with TRBD2. J was trimmed by 4 bases and V by 4 bases; bases with no gene match: 5. The CDR3 spans 14 residues. Germline assignment: CDR1 LNHDA and CDR2 SQIVND (reference sequence).

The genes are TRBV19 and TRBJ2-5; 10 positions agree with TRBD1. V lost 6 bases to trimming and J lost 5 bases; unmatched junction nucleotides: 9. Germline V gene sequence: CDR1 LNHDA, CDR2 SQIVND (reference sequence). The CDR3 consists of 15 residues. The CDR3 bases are TGTGCCAGTAGCCAATTCTCGGGACAGGGGGAGACCCAGTACTTC. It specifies CASSQFSGQGETQYF.

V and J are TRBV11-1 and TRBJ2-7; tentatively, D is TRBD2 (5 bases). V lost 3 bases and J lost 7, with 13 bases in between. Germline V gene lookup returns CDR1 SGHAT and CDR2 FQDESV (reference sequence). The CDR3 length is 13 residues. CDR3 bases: TGTGCCAGCAGCTTTATGAGGGCTCAAGAGCAGTACTTC. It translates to CASSFMRAQEQYF.

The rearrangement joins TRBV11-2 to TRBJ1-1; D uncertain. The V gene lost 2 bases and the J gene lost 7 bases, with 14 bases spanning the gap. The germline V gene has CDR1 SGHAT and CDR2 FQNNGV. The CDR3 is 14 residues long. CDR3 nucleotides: TGTGCCAGCAGCTTAAGCAGAACCACACTTGAAGCTTTCTTT. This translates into CASSLSRTTLEAFF.

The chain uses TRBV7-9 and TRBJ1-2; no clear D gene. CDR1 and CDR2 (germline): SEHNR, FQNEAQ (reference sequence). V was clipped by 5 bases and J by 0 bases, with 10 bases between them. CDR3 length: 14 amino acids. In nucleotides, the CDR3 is TGTGCCAGCAGCGCGGACGGAGCTAACTATGGCTACACCTTC. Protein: CASSADGANYGYTF. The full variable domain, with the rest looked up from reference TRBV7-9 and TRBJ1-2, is DTGVSQNPRHKITKRGQNVTFRCDPISEHNRLYWYRQTLGQGPEFLTYFQNEAQLEKSRLLSDRFSAERPKGSFSTLEIQRTEQGDSAMYLCASSADGANYGYTFGSGTRLTVV.

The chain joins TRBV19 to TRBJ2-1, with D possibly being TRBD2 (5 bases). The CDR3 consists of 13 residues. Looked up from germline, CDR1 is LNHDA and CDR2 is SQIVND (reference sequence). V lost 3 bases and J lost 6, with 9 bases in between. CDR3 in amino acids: CASSMYEGNEQFF. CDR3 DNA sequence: TGTGCCAGTAGTATGTATGAGGGCAATGAGCAGTTCTTC.

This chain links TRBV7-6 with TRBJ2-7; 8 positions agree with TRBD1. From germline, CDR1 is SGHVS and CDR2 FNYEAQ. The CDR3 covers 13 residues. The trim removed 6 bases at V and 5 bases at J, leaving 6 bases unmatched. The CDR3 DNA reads TGTGCCAGCAGGGCGGGACAGGACCACGAGCAGTACTTC. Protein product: CASRAGQDHEQYF.

CDR3 sequence reads: CASSPDGLLAKNIQYF. CDR3 DNA sequence: TGTGCCAGCAGCCCCGACGGGTTGTTAGCCAAAAACATTCAGTACTTC. The rearrangement links TRBV11-2 to TRBJ2-4; D is uncertain. Looked up from germline, CDR1 is SGHAT and CDR2 is FQNNGV. The ends were cut back, 5 bases at V and 0 bases at J, with 14 bases in the middle. The length of the CDR3 is 16 residues.

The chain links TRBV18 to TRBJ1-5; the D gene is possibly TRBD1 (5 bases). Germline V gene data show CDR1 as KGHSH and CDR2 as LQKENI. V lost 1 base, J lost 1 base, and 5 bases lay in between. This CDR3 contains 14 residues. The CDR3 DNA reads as TGTGCCAGCTCACCACAGGGGAGCAATCAGCCCCAGCATTTT. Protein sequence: CASSPQGSNQPQHF.

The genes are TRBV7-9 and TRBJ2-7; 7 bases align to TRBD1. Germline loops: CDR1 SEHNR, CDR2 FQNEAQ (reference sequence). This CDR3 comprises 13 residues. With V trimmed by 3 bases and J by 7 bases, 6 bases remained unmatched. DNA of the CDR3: TGTGCCAGCAGCTTTGGACAGGCAGGGGAGCAGTACTTC. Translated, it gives CASSFGQAGEQYF.

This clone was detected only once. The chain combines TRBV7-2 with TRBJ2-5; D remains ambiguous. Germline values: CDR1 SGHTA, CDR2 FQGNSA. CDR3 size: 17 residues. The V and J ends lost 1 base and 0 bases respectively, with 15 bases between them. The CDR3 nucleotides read TGTGCCAGCAGCTTAGTTTGGCAGCCTAAGTACCAAGAGACCCAGTACTTC. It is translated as CASSLVWQPKYQETQYF.

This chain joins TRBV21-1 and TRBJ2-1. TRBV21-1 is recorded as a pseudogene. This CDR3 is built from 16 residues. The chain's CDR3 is CASLPRGLSSYNEQFF. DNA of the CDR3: TGTGCCAGCCTCCCGAGGGGTCTCAGCTCCTACAATGAGCAGTTCTTC.

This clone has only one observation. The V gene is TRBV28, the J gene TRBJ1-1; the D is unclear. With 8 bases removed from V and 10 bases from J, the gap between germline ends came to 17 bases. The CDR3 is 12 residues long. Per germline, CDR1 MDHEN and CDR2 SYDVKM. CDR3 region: CASLRRSGVAFF. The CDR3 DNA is TGTGCCAGCTTGAGGCGCTCTGGGGTAGCTTTCTTT.

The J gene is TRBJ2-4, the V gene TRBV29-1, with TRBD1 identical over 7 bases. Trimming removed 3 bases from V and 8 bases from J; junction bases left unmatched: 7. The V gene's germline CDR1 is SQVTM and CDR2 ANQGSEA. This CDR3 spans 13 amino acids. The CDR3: CSVEAGGVDIQYF. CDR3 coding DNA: TGCAGCGTTGAGGCAGGGGGTGTGGACATTCAGTACTTC.

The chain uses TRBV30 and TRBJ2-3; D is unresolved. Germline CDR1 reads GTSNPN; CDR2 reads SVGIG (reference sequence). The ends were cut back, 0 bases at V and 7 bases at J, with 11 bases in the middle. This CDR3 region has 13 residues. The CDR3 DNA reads TGTGCCTGGAGTGTAGTGTTGGCGAATACGCAGTATTTT. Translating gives CAWSVVLANTQYF.

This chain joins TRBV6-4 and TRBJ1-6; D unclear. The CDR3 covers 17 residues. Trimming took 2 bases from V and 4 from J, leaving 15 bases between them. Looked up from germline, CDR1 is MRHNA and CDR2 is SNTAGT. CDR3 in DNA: TGTGCCAGCAGTGACCTGGAAGGGCCCCTTTATAATTCACCCCTCCACTTT. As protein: CASSDLEGPLYNSPLHF.

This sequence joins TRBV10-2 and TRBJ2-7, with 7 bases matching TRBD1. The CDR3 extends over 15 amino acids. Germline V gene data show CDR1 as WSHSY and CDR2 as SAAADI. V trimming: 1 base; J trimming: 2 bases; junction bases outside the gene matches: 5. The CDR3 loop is CASSEWDRPAYEQYF. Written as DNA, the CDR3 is TGCGCCAGCAGTGAGTGGGACAGACCCGCCTACGAGCAGTACTTC.

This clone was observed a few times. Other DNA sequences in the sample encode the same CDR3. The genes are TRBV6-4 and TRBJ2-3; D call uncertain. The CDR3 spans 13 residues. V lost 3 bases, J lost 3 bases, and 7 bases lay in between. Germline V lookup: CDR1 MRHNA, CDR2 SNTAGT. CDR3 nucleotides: TGTGCCAGCAGTGAAGGCCGGACAGATACGCAGTATTTT. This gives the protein CASSEGRTDTQYF.

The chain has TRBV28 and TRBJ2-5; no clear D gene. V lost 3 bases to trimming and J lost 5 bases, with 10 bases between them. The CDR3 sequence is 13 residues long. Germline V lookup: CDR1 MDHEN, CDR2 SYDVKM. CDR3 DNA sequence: TGTGCCAGCAGTTTGGGGATGGGGGAGACCCAGTACTTC. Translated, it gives CASSLGMGETQYF.

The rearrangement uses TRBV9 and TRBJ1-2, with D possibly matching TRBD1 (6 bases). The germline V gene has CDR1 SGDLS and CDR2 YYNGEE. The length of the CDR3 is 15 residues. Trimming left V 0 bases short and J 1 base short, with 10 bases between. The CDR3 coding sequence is TGTGCCAGCAGCGTAGACGGCAGGGGTAACTATGGCTACACCTTC. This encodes CASSVDGRGNYGYTF.

The chain's CDR3 is CASSLPGLAGPRYNEQFF. In DNA, the CDR3 is TGTGCCAGCAGCCTACCGGGACTAGCGGGACCACGCTACAATGAGCAGTTCTTC. The chain uses TRBV28 and TRBJ2-1; TRBD2 matches at 13 bases. V shed 6 bases and J 3 bases; nucleotides not matched to a gene: 11. The CDR3 sequence is 18 residues long. Germline CDR1 is MDHEN and CDR2 is SYDVKM.

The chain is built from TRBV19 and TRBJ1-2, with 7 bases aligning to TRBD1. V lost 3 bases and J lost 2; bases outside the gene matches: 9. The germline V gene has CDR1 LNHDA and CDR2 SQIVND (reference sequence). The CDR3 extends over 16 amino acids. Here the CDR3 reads CASSIFLGTANYGYTF. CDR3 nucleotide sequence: TGTGCCAGTAGTATTTTTCTTGGGACAGCGAACTATGGCTACACCTTC.

The CDR3 coding sequence is TGTGCCGGGCCGGGACACCTCTACGAGCAGTACTTC. Encoded protein: CAGPGHLYEQYF. The gene calls are TRBV21-1 and TRBJ2-7; no DNA check was done on the table's D call, TRBD1. TRBV21-1 is listed as a pseudogene. The CDR3 runs 12 residues.

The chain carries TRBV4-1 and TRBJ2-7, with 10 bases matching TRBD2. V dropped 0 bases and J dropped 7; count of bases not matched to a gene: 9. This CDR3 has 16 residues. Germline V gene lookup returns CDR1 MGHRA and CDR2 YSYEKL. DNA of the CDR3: TGCGCCAGCAGCCAAGATCCAGCGGGAGGGCCGGATGAGCAGTACTTC. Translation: CASSQDPAGGPDEQYF.